What follows are 10 T cell receptor beta chains derived from one specimen sequenced in a study of early stage breast cancer tumors. Sequencing was performed with immunoSEQ multiplex PCR; in TCRdb, only in-frame clones are kept and a portion is missing. The sample lists over 13,000 clones; roughly 83% were seen once. The sample taken for sequencing was normal breast tissue next to the tumor. Receptor source: a person aged 45 to 60 with breast cancer.

The V call is TRBV28, the J call TRBJ1-4; D ambiguous. From germline, CDR1 is MDHEN and CDR2 SYDVKM. Deletions cut 7 bases from V and 7 bases from J, with 16 bases between. The CDR3 has 14 amino acids. The CDR3, as DNA: TGTGCCAGCACCTCGGACGTGGGCGGTGAAAAACTGTTTTTT. Residues: CASTSDVGGEKLFF.

The chain couples TRBV11-2 to TRBJ1-2; a weak D match, TRBD1 (6 bases). CDR3 length equals 13 residues. Per the germline V gene, CDR1 is SGHAT and CDR2 is FQNNGV. V shed 7 bases and J shed 5 bases, with 14 bases lying between them. CDR3 residues: CASTGGGFYGYTF. The CDR3 nucleotides are TGTGCCAGCACCGGAGGGGGTTTTTATGGCTACACCTTC.

The gene calls are TRBV29-1 and TRBJ2-3; D unresolved. Trimming shortened V by 4 bases and J by 0 bases, and 5 bases separated the two germline ends. The CDR3 extends over 12 amino acids. Germline V gene sequence: CDR1 SQVTM, CDR2 ANQGSEA. CDR3: CSVAPSTDTQYF. DNA for the CDR3: TGCAGCGTTGCCCCTAGCACAGATACGCAGTATTTT.

The rearrangement links TRBV7-9 to TRBJ2-1; 8 positions match TRBD2. V was clipped by 11 bases and J by 6 bases; unmatched bases: 9. The CDR3 covers 13 residues. CDR1 is SEHNR, CDR2 FQNEAQ, per germline (reference sequence). The CDR3 nucleotides read TGTGCCGTCCTGATTGCGGGAGGCAATGAGCAGTTCTTC. Residues: CAVLIAGGNEQFF.

This sequence joins TRBV11-2 and TRBJ2-3; 10 nucleotides line up with TRBD1. CDR1 is SGHAT, CDR2 FQNNGV, per germline. This CDR3 has 15 amino acids. V shed 3 bases and J 1 base; nucleotides not matched to a gene: 1. CDR3 bases: TGTGCCAGCAGCTTCGGGACAGGGGGCACAGATACGCAGTATTTT. This encodes CASSFGTGGTDTQYF.

This rearrangement joins TRBV9 to TRBJ1-1; D is unresolved. Germline V gene lookup returns CDR1 SGDLS and CDR2 YYNGEE. The germline V and J ends were trimmed by 4 bases and 0 bases, with 13 bases remaining between them. The CDR3 extends over 15 amino acids. CDR3 region: CASSSSVSMNTEAFF. CDR3 nucleotides: TGTGCCAGCAGCTCCTCCGTCAGCATGAACACTGAAGCTTTCTTT.

The genes are TRBV6-4 and TRBJ2-3; the match to TRBD1 covers 8 bases. Per germline, CDR1 MRHNA and CDR2 SNTAGT. The J segment lost 2 bases and the V segment lost 3 bases, leaving 4 bases of the junction unmatched. This CDR3 region has 15 residues. The CDR3 region is CASSEGQGSTDTQYF. The CDR3 DNA reads TGTGCCAGCAGTGAAGGACAGGGCTCCACAGATACGCAGTATTTT.

The chain couples TRBV27 to TRBJ2-2, with TRBD2 matching over 7 bases. The CDR3 runs 17 residues. Unmatched junction bases numbered 8, after V lost 3 bases and J lost 1 base. CDR1 is MNHEY, CDR2 SMNVEV, per germline (reference sequence). The DNA of the CDR3 is TGTGCCAGCAGTTTCATCCCTATAGCGGGGAACACCGGGGAGCTGTTTTTT. It encodes CASSFIPIAGNTGELFF.

This clone was found once. The chain carries TRBV9 and TRBJ2-7; possible D gene TRBD2, 6 bases. The CDR3 is 13 amino acids. Germline V gives CDR1 SGDLS, CDR2 YYNGEE. Trimming cost V 2 bases and J 6 bases, with 12 bases left between them. CDR3 sequence reads: CASSVTGVGEQYF. Written as DNA, the CDR3 is TGTGCCAGCAGCGTCACGGGGGTAGGCGAGCAGTACTTC.

The chain employs TRBV5-8 and TRBJ2-1; the match to TRBD2 covers 7 bases. The CDR3 runs to 14 residues. V lost 3 bases, J lost 2 bases, and 2 bases stayed unmatched. CDR1 is SGHTS, CDR2 YDEGEE, per germline. The CDR3 spells CASSSAGAYNEQFF. DNA of the CDR3: TGTGCCAGCAGCTCTGCGGGGGCCTACAATGAGCAGTTCTTC.